Listed here are 28 T cell receptor beta chains from one sample, sequenced in a study of blood T cell repertoires in COVID-19. Clones were sequenced by immunoSEQ multiplex PCR, and TCRdb holds only the in-frame ones, with some missing. This table holds approximately 97,000 clones, around 87% found once. The sequenced sample was peripheral blood. The receptors here all came from a human donor in a cohort sampled during active COVID-19.

The genes are TRBV21-1 and TRBJ2-7; TRBD1 was called by the table and not checked on the DNA. TRBV21-1 is an annotated pseudogene. This CDR3 region has 15 residues. CDR3 in amino acids: CASSARDRDAGEQYF. The CDR3 DNA follows: TGTGCCAGCAGCGCCCGGGACAGGGACGCAGGGGAGCAGTACTTC.

This clone was counted between two and nine times. J is TRBJ2-3 and V is TRBV9; 10 nucleotides agree with TRBD2. Germline values: CDR1 SGDLS, CDR2 YYNGEE. This CDR3 has 18 residues. V lost 4 bases to trimming and J lost 7 bases; unmatched junction nucleotides: 18. CDR3 loop: CASSPDFGSGRLFNTQYF. DNA for the CDR3: TGTGCCAGCAGCCCCGATTTTGGTAGCGGGAGGCTTTTTAATACGCAGTATTTT.

The chain carries TRBV9 and TRBJ2-1; TRBD2 aligns across 7 bases. Losses at the gene ends were 0 bases for V and 4 bases for J; bases not matched to a gene: 4. Germline CDR1 SGDLS, CDR2 YYNGEE. The CDR3 consists of 15 residues. For the CDR3, the DNA is TGTGCCAGCAGCGTAGCGTGGCGGGAGTACAATGAGCAGTTCTTC. Amino acids: CASSVAWREYNEQFF.

This chain joins TRBV5-4 and TRBJ1-1; tentative D call: TRBD1 (6 bases). Trimming pared 4 bases from V and 9 bases from J, leaving 13 bases between. CDR1 SGHNT and CDR2 YYREEE come from the germline V gene (reference sequence). The CDR3 consists of 12 residues. The CDR3 is CASSQTGIKAFF. The CDR3 nucleotides are TGTGCCAGCAGCCAAACAGGGATCAAAGCTTTCTTT.

This chain joins TRBV20-1 and TRBJ1-5; D gene ambiguous. Trimming took off 3 bases at V and 1 base at J, with 10 bases between the two ends. Germline assignment: CDR1 DFQATT and CDR2 SNEGSKA (reference sequence). This CDR3 has 14 residues. In nucleotides, the CDR3 is TGCAGTGCTAGTCGGGAACAGAGCAATCAGCCCCAGCATTTT. The encoded protein is CSASREQSNQPQHF.

This clone was detected a few times. The V call is TRBV7-9, the J call TRBJ1-2; the D gene is possibly TRBD1 (5 bases). CDR1 and CDR2 from the germline V gene are SEHNR and FQNEAQ (reference sequence). V was shortened by 0 bases and J by 5 bases, with 10 bases between the two germline ends. The length of the CDR3 is 14 residues. In DNA, the CDR3 is TGTGCCAGCAGCTTAGCTGTCGCAGGGTATGGCTACACCTTC. Translated: CASSLAVAGYGYTF.

V is TRBV11-2 and J is TRBJ2-5; 7 bases agree with TRBD2. Germline assignment: CDR1 SGHAT and CDR2 FQNNGV. CDR3 length equals 14 residues. V gave up 5 bases and J gave up 5 bases; unmatched junction bases: 8. DNA for the CDR3: TGTGCCAGCAGCCCCGCGGGGGTAGTGGAGACCCAGTACTTC. Translation gives CASSPAGVVETQYF.

This chain uses TRBV28 with TRBJ2-7; 10 positions agree with TRBD1. The germline CDR1 and CDR2 sequences are MDHEN and SYDVKM. After removal of 4 bases from V and 3 bases from J, the junction contained 9 bases not matched to a gene. This CDR3 is built from 16 residues. CDR3: CASSSPGTGVYYEQYF. DNA for the CDR3: TGTGCCAGCAGTTCCCCCGGGACAGGGGTCTACTACGAGCAGTACTTC.

The chain links TRBV5-4 to TRBJ2-3; D possibly corresponds to TRBD2 (5 bases). The CDR3 has 14 residues. V shed 4 bases and J shed 3 bases, with 12 bases lying between them. Germline CDR1 is SGHNT and CDR2 is YYREEE (reference sequence). The CDR3 DNA reads TGTGCCAGCAGCCGGGATCGAGGGACAGATACGCAGTATTTT. Its protein product is CASSRDRGTDTQYF.

This clone showed up many times. The rearrangement links TRBV21-1 to TRBJ1-5; the DNA was not compared with TRBD1, the D call given in the table. TRBV21-1 is designated a pseudogene. CDR3 size: 12 residues. CDR3: CASSLTNQPQHF. The CDR3 DNA reads as TGTGCCAGCAGCCTCACAAATCAGCCCCAGCATTTT.

The rearrangement joins TRBV6-5 to TRBJ1-5; weak D call: TRBD1 (5 bases). The CDR3 has 15 residues. The germline V gene encodes CDR1 MNHEY and CDR2 SVGAGI. V lost 6 bases to trimming and J lost 0 bases, with 12 bases between them. In DNA, the CDR3 is TGTGCCAGCAGGCCAGGGCCAGATAGCAATCAGCCCCAGCATTTT. Encoded protein: CASRPGPDSNQPQHF.

This rearrangement joins TRBV19 to TRBJ2-7; D is uncertain. The CDR3 spans 14 residues. The germline V gene has CDR1 LNHDA and CDR2 SQIVND (reference sequence). Trimming took off 2 bases at V and 0 bases at J, with 8 bases between the two ends. In nucleotides, the CDR3 is TGTGCCAGTAGTATAATCCTAGGCTCCTACGAGCAGTACTTC. Amino acids: CASSIILGSYEQYF.

The chain combines TRBV12-3 or TRBV12-4 with TRBJ1-6, with D perhaps matching TRBD1 (5 bases). V was cut by 6 bases and J by 5 bases, with 8 bases left in between. The CDR3 runs to 13 residues. The DNA for the CDR3 is TGTGCCAGCAGGGGGGGAGATAATTCACCCCTCCACTTT. Its translation: CASRGGDNSPLHF.

This rearrangement joins TRBV9 to TRBJ1-1, with 7 positions matching TRBD1. Germline V CDR1 and CDR2: SGDLS, YYNGEE. The CDR3 is made up of 12 amino acids. Losses at the gene ends were 3 bases for V and 5 bases for J; bases not matched to a gene: 1. CDR3 sequence (DNA): TGTGCCAGCAGCGCACAGGGGACTGAAGCTTTCTTT. Its translation is CASSAQGTEAFF.

The rearrangement uses TRBV18 and TRBJ1-4, with 7 positions matching TRBD1. V lost 6 bases, J lost 3 bases, and 4 bases stayed unmatched. The CDR3 sequence is 14 residues long. Germline V gives CDR1 KGHSH, CDR2 LQKENI. CDR3 bases: TGTGCCAGCTCCACGACAGGGTCTAATGAAAAACTGTTTTTT. Its translation is CASSTTGSNEKLFF.

The CDR3 DNA reads as TGTGCCAGCAGCTTGGGCCGCCTAGGACTCGAGCAGTACTTC. Its protein is CASSLGRLGLEQYF. The rearrangement uses TRBV11-2 and TRBJ2-7, with D perhaps TRBD2 (5 bases). V lost 3 bases, J lost 6 bases, and 15 bases lay in between. Germline V lookup: CDR1 SGHAT, CDR2 FQNNGV. This CDR3 has 14 residues.

J is TRBJ1-6 and V is TRBV5-6; possible D gene TRBD1, 5 bases. Deletions cut 6 bases from V and 10 bases from J, with 20 bases between. Germline values: CDR1 SGHDT, CDR2 YYEEEE. The CDR3 sequence is 15 residues long. CDR3 in DNA: TGTGCCAGCACCCCTGGTCAGGGACTGGGGTCACCCCTCCACTTT. Residues: CASTPGQGLGSPLHF.

The rearrangement uses TRBV11-2 and TRBJ2-7; the D is unclear. Germline V gene lookup returns CDR1 SGHAT and CDR2 FQNNGV. V lost 2 bases and J lost 6, with 17 bases in between. The CDR3 contains 15 residues. CDR3 coding DNA: TGTGCCAGCAGCTTACACCTTACATCAGCGAGCGAGCAGTACTTC. Encoded protein: CASSLHLTSASEQYF.

The chain employs TRBV6-6 and TRBJ1-4; TRBD1 aligns across 8 bases. Germline-derived CDR1 and CDR2 are MNHNY and SVGAGI (reference sequence). V trimming: 3 bases; J trimming: 7 bases; junction bases outside the gene matches: 7. The CDR3 totals 15 residues. In DNA form, the CDR3 reads TGTGCCAGCAGTTATAGGACAGGGACGGGTGAAAAACTGTTTTTT. Its protein is CASSYRTGTGEKLFF.

This chain links TRBV24-1 with TRBJ2-1, with 9 bases matching TRBD2. Germline CDR1 reads KGHDR; CDR2 reads SFDVKD. This CDR3 spans 14 amino acids. V shed 3 bases, J shed 8 bases, and the junction held 4 bases outside the gene matches. CDR3: CATSDAGGPDEQFF. DNA for the CDR3: TGTGCCACCAGTGATGCGGGAGGGCCGGATGAGCAGTTCTTC.

A note on this clone: The junction differs from germline at one of its ends, possibly a read error. The rearrangement joins TRBV2 to TRBJ2-7; tentative D call: TRBD1 (6 bases). The CDR3 spans 12 residues. From germline, CDR1 is SNHLY and CDR2 FYNNEI. The CDR3 DNA follows: TGTGCCAGCAGACTGGGGGCCGGGACATGGGATTTC. This codes for CASRLGAGTWDF.

The rearrangement joins TRBV9 to TRBJ2-7; 9 positions match TRBD2. The CDR3 consists of 13 residues. CDR1 and CDR2 (germline): SGDLS, YYNGEE. V lost 7 bases, J lost 5 bases, and 7 bases stayed unmatched. CDR3 bases: TGTGCCAGCGCAGCGGGAGGTCTCGACGAGCAGTACTTC. Translation gives CASAAGGLDEQYF.

The chain couples TRBV18 to TRBJ2-7, with 7 bases identical to TRBD2. The ends lost 2 bases at V and 2 bases at J; junction bases unmatched: 6. The CDR3 contains 15 residues. The germline CDR1 and CDR2 sequences are KGHSH and LQKENI. Written as DNA, the CDR3 is TGTGCCAGCTCACCATCCGGGAGGCCTCCCTACGAGCAGTACTTC. Translating it yields CASSPSGRPPYEQYF.

V and J are TRBV28 and TRBJ1-3; D gene unclear. The V end lost 2 bases, the J end lost 7 bases, and 15 bases lay between the germline ends. Germline lookup yields CDR1 MDHEN and CDR2 SYDVKM. The CDR3 is 15 amino acids. CDR3 sequence reads: CASSLGGTGVNTIYF. Here the CDR3 DNA reads TGTGCCAGCAGTTTAGGCGGCACCGGTGTTAACACCATATATTTT.

J is TRBJ2-1 and V is TRBV5-4; D remains unclear. This CDR3 region has 13 residues. The V and J ends lost 0 bases and 7 bases respectively, with 8 bases between them. Germline values: CDR1 SGHNT, CDR2 YYREEE (reference sequence). The DNA for the CDR3 is TGTGCCAGCAGCTTGGCAACCCGGAATGAGCAGTTCTTC. Translating it yields CASSLATRNEQFF.

This rearrangement joins TRBV19 to TRBJ1-6; D possibly corresponds to TRBD1 (5 bases). CDR1 and CDR2 (germline): LNHDA, SQIVND (reference sequence). This CDR3 contains 16 residues. V lost 6 bases and J 0 bases, leaving 12 bases between the germline ends. CDR3 DNA: TGTGCCAGTAGAACGAGGCAGGGCTCCTATAATTCACCCCTCCACTTT. Translating gives CASRTRQGSYNSPLHF. The whole variable domain, remainder taken from reference TRBV19 and TRBJ1-6, is DGGITQSPKYLFRKEGQNVTLSCEQNLNHDAMYWYRQDPGQGLRLIYYSQIVNDFQKGDIAEGYSVSREKKESFPLTVTSAQKNPTAFYLCASRTRQGSYNSPLHFGNGTRLTVT.

This chain links TRBV6-5 with TRBJ2-1, with 7 bases matching TRBD2. This CDR3 has 14 residues. V lost 7 bases and J lost 3; bases outside the gene matches: 6. Germline V gene sequence: CDR1 MNHEY, CDR2 SVGAGI. The CDR3 is CASTSSGGYNEQFF. In nucleotides, the CDR3 is TGTGCCAGCACTTCCTCGGGGGGCTACAATGAGCAGTTCTTC.

The V call is TRBV27, the J call TRBJ2-3, with 8 bases lining up with TRBD2. The V gene end was trimmed by 1 base and the J gene end by 1 base; junction bases not matched to a gene: 1. This CDR3 is 15 amino acids long. Germline CDR1 and CDR2: MNHEY and SMNVEV (reference sequence). CDR3 residues: CASSLLTSGTDTQYF. DNA for the CDR3: TGTGCCAGCAGTTTATTGACTAGCGGCACAGATACGCAGTATTTT.